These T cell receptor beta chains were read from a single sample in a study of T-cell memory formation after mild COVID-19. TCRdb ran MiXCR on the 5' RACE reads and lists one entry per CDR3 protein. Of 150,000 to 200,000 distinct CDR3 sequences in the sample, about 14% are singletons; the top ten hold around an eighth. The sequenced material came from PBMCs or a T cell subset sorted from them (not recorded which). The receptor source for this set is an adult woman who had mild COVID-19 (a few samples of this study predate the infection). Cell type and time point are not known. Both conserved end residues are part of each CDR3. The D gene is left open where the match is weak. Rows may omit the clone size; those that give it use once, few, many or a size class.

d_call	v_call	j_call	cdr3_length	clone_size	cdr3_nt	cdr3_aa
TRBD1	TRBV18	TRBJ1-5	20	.	TGTGCCAGCTCACATGATTATATGGACAGGGGTGAATATAACAATCAGCCCCAGCATTTT	CASSHDYMDRGEYNNQPQHF
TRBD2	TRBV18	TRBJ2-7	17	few	TGTGCCAGCTCACCAGGGACTAGCGGGGGAGACTCCTACGAGCAGTACTTC	CASSPGTSGGDSYEQYF
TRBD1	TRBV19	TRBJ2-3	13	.	TGTGCCAGCAACAGGGGGGACACAGATACGCAGTATTTT	CASNRGDTDTQYF
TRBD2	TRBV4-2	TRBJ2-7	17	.	TGTGCCAGCAGCCAAGACCTCAGCGGGAGGGGCTCCTACGAGCAGTACTTC	CASSQDLSGRGSYEQYF
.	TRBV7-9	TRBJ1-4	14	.	TGTGCCAGCAGCTGGGGGGCAATCGATGAAAAACTGTTTTTT	CASSWGAIDEKLFF
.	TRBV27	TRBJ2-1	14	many	TGTGCCAGCAGTTTAACGCCCCTAGGAAATGAGCAGTTCTTC	CASSLTPLGNEQFF
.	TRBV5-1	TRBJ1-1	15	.	TGCGCCAGCAGCTTGGACGGGACGCGAGGCACTGAAGCTTTCTTT	CASSLDGTRGTEAFF
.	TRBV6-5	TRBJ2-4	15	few	TGTGCCAGCAGTCCTCAATGGGCCCCCCTGGACATTCAGTACTTC	CASSPQWAPLDIQYF
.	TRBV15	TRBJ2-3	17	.	TGTGCCACCAGCAGAGATCGTTTCAGGGCCGGGACAGATACGCAGTATTTT	CATSRDRFRAGTDTQYF
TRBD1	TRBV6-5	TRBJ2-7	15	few	TGTGCCAGCAGTTATGGGACAGGGGGGACCTACGAGCAGTACTTC	CASSYGTGGTYEQYF
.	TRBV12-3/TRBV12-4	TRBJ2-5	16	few	TGTGCCAGCAGTTTAGGGGACCTCTTGGCCCGAGAGACCCAGTACTTC	CASSLGDLLARETQYF
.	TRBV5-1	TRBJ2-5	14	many	TGCGCCAGCAGCTTGGATCCGGGGGTGAAGACCCAGTACTTC	CASSLDPGVKTQYF
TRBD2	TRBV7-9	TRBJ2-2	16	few	TGTGCCAGCAGCCCGACTAGCGGGAGAGAGTCCGGGGAGCTGTTTTTT	CASSPTSGRESGELFF
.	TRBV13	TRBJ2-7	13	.	TGTGCCAGCAGCCACTGGGGTCCCTACGAGCAGTACTTC	CASSHWGPYEQYF
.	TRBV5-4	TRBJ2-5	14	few	TGTGCCAGCAGCACCGGGACATTCCAAGAGACCCAGTACTTC	CASSTGTFQETQYF
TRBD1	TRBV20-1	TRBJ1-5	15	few	TGCAGCCTTACTCCGGGACAGGGGAACACTCAGCCCCAGCATTTT	CSLTPGQGNTQPQHF
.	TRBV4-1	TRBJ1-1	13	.	TGCGCCAGTCGTCCCGTCGGCGGAACTGAAGCTTTCTTT	CASRPVGGTEAFF
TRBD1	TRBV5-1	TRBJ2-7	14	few	TGCGCCAGCAGCGTGGACAGGGTATCCCACGAGCAGTACTTC	CASSVDRVSHEQYF